The 27 T cell receptor beta chains in this list originate from one sample, sequenced in a study of T cell repertoires in cytomegalovirus infection. These receptors lack a known antigen. TCRdb processed the reads anew with MiXCR; each CDR3 protein has one entry. The data hold around 100,000 distinct CDR3 sequences, with under 50% observed a single time. The sequencing used CD8+ T cells from cultured PBMCs, collected from culture after CMV antigen stimulation. The receptors stem from a human donor in good health (CMV status not recorded). Some clones in this sample may be carry-over from other donors' samples.

The CDR3 here is CATERRFCEAFF. CDR3 sequence (DNA): TGTGCCACCGAAAGGAGATTCTGTGAAGCTTTCTTT. This chain links TRBV6-7 with TRBJ1-1; the D is unclear. TRBV6-7 is an ORF for which the function is uncertain. Trimming cost V 10 bases and J 7 bases, with 16 bases left between them. This CDR3 region has 12 residues.

This clonotype was seen only a few times. The rearrangement links TRBV7-9 to TRBJ2-5; D perhaps matches TRBD2 (7 bases). V dropped 2 bases and J dropped 5 bases, with 21 bases sitting between them. This CDR3 has 17 residues. Germline V gives CDR1 SEHNR, CDR2 FQNEAQ (reference sequence). For the CDR3, the DNA is TGTGCCAGCAGCTTATTGGGGGGGCCGTCCGCCGTCGAGACCCAGTACTTC. This translates into CASSLLGGPSAVETQYF.

This clonotype appeared many times. V usage is TRBV7-9 and J usage is TRBJ2-5; D is ambiguous. The V and J ends lost 6 bases and 3 bases respectively, with 8 bases between them. The CDR3 contains 12 residues. Germline CDR1 SEHNR, CDR2 FQNEAQ (reference sequence). The CDR3 DNA sequence: TGTGCCAGCAGTCTGGCGGAAGAGACCCAGTACTTC. Protein sequence: CASSLAEETQYF.

This clonotype appeared a single time. The chain recombines TRBV24-1 with TRBJ2-1; D possibly uses TRBD1 or TRBD2 (6 bases each). This CDR3 contains 15 residues. Between the trimmed V and J ends, which lost 3 bases and 3 bases, there was a span of 11 bases. CDR1 and CDR2 from the germline V gene are KGHDR and SFDVKD. The DNA of the CDR3 is TGTGCCACCAGTGATGGAGGGGGGAACTACAATGAGCAGTTCTTC. Translation gives CATSDGGGNYNEQFF.

The chain is built from TRBV12-3 or TRBV12-4 and TRBJ2-1; 9 positions match TRBD1. J was trimmed by 3 bases and V by 6 bases; bases with no gene match: 6. The CDR3 is made up of 15 amino acids. The CDR3 bases are TGTGCCAGCAGCCCCGGGACAGGGATCTACAATGAGCAGTTCTTC. Its protein product is CASSPGTGIYNEQFF.

Turning to this clonotype: The junction does not match germline at one end; this may be a read error. J is TRBJ2-7 and V is TRBV6-6; D remains ambiguous. Germline V lookup: CDR1 MNHNY, CDR2 SVGAGI (reference sequence). The CDR3 runs to 16 residues. This CDR3 reads CPSSGLGRPSSYEQYF. CDR3 nucleotides: TGTCCCAGCAGTGGCCTTGGACGGCCAAGCTCCTACGAGCAGTACTTC.

The V and J genes are TRBV7-2 and TRBJ2-7; tentatively, D is TRBD1 (6 bases). This CDR3 is built from 13 residues. Trimming stripped 2 bases from V and 4 bases from J, with 9 bases between. Germline CDR1 SGHTA, CDR2 FQGNSA. This CDR3 is CASSLQGFYEQYF. CDR3 in DNA: TGTGCCAGCAGCTTACAGGGGTTTTACGAGCAGTACTTC.

V is TRBV20-1 and J is TRBJ2-1; the match to TRBD1 covers 9 bases. Per the germline V gene, CDR1 is DFQATT and CDR2 is SNEGSKA (reference sequence). The CDR3 consists of 15 residues. J lost 7 bases, V lost 1 base, and 8 bases had no gene match. CDR3 residues: CSARAWTTGGNEQFF. The CDR3, as DNA: TGCAGTGCTAGAGCCTGGACGACAGGGGGGAATGAGCAGTTCTTC.

The CDR3 protein is CASSPYAGTGSSYEQYF. The CDR3, as DNA: TGTGCCAGCAGCCCGTATGCCGGGACAGGGAGCTCCTACGAGCAGTACTTC. The J gene is TRBJ2-7, the V gene TRBV11-2; 9 positions match TRBD1. This CDR3 is built from 17 residues. Germline V gene sequence: CDR1 SGHAT, CDR2 FQNNGV. V lost 5 bases to trimming and J lost 0 bases; unmatched junction nucleotides: 11.

There are many counts of this clonotype. V and J are TRBV7-2 and TRBJ1-4; 7 nucleotides agree with TRBD1. The CDR3 runs 18 residues. The V and J ends lost 2 bases and 5 bases, in that order; junction bases with no gene match: 14. Germline V gene sequence: CDR1 SGHTA, CDR2 FQGNSA. CDR3 residues: CASSLTGTATKRNEKLFF. The CDR3 region has the DNA TGTGCCAGCAGCTTAACCGGGACAGCAACTAAGAGGAATGAAAAACTGTTTTTT. The full variable domain, rest sourced from reference TRBV7-2 and TRBJ1-4, is GAGVSQSPSNKVTEKGKDVELRCDPISGHTALYWYRQSLGQGLEFLIYFQGNSAPDKSGLPSDRFSAERTGGSVSTLTIQRTQQEDSAVYLCASSLTGTATKRNEKLFFGSGTQLSVL.

This clonotype has a handful of counts. The chain recombines TRBV7-6 with TRBJ2-7; a weak D match, TRBD2 (5 bases). Germline-derived CDR1 and CDR2 are SGHVS and FNYEAQ. The CDR3 is made up of 15 amino acids. Deletions cut 0 bases from V and 3 bases from J, with 12 bases between. Here the CDR3 reads CASSLAGLLDYEQYF. The CDR3 DNA is TGTGCCAGCAGCTTAGCTGGACTCCTGGACTACGAGCAGTACTTC.

This clonotype showed up many times. This rearrangement joins TRBV29-1 to TRBJ1-1; D gene uncertain. The V and J ends lost 1 base and 0 bases respectively, with 12 bases between them. The CDR3 is made up of 15 amino acids. CDR1 and CDR2 (germline): SQVTM, ANQGSEA. In nucleotides, the CDR3 is TGCAGCGTTGAAGCCCTATCCTACCTGAACACTGAAGCTTTCTTT. This encodes CSVEALSYLNTEAFF.

This clonotype came up a few times. V gene TRBV4-2 combines with J gene TRBJ2-3, with D unresolved. This CDR3 is built from 14 residues. Trimming removed 1 base from V and 1 base from J, with 6 bases in between. CDR1 is LGHNA, CDR2 YNFKEQ, per germline. CDR3: CASSQVSGTDTQYF. The CDR3 DNA reads as TGTGCCAGCAGCCAAGTTTCGGGCACAGATACGCAGTATTTT.

This chain connects TRBV7-9 to TRBJ2-5; TRBD2 matches at 10 bases. The V gene's germline CDR1 is SEHNR and CDR2 FQNEAQ (reference sequence). This CDR3 spans 19 amino acids. V gave up 0 bases and J gave up 1 base; unmatched junction bases: 11. Here the CDR3 reads CASSLARGSGLAVQETQYF. The CDR3 DNA sequence: TGTGCCAGCAGCTTAGCGAGGGGTAGCGGACTAGCGGTCCAAGAGACCCAGTACTTC. The full variable domain, with the rest looked up from reference TRBV7-9 and TRBJ2-5, is DTGVSQNPRHKITKRGQNVTFRCDPISEHNRLYWYRQTLGQGPEFLTYFQNEAQLEKSRLLSDRFSAERPKGSFSTLEIQRTEQGDSAMYLCASSLARGSGLAVQETQYFGPGTRLLVL.

The chain combines TRBV24-1 with TRBJ2-1; the match to TRBD1 covers 8 bases. With 4 bases clipped from V and 2 bases from J, the junction kept 3 bases outside the gene matches. The CDR3 covers 15 residues. Germline CDR1 reads KGHDR; CDR2 reads SFDVKD. The CDR3 reads CATSEDRAPYNEQFF. The CDR3 DNA is TGTGCCACCAGTGAGGACAGGGCCCCCTACAATGAGCAGTTCTTC.

CDR3 sequence (DNA): TGTGCCTGGAGTGTTGCGGATTACACCGGGGAGCTGTTTTTT. The encoded protein is CAWSVADYTGELFF. The chain links TRBV30 to TRBJ2-2; D remains ambiguous. V was clipped by 0 bases and J by 3 bases, with 8 bases between them. This CDR3 has 14 residues. Germline V gene lookup returns CDR1 GTSNPN and CDR2 SVGIG (reference sequence).

This chain connects TRBV7-2 to TRBJ1-1; no clear D gene. Trimming removed 11 bases at V and 2 bases at J, with 9 bases between. Looked up from germline, CDR1 is SGHTA and CDR2 is FQGNSA. This CDR3 has 11 residues. In DNA, the CDR3 is TGTGCCGGAACTAAAAACACTGAAGCTTTCTTT. Its translation: CAGTKNTEAFF. Using reference TRBV7-2 and TRBJ1-1 for the parts outside the CDR3, the full variable domain is GAGVSQSPSNKVTEKGKDVELRCDPISGHTALYWYRQSLGQGLEFLIYFQGNSAPDKSGLPSDRFSAERTGGSVSTLTIQRTQQEDSAVYLCAGTKNTEAFFGQGTRLTVV.

The chain employs TRBV5-4 and TRBJ2-7, with 8 bases matching TRBD1. The ends lost 5 bases at V and 5 bases at J; junction bases unmatched: 6. Per the germline V gene, CDR1 is SGHNT and CDR2 is YYREEE (reference sequence). This CDR3 contains 13 residues. CDR3 DNA: TGTGCCAGCAGTCTGCAGGGGGCTGACGAGCAGTACTTC. This translates into CASSLQGADEQYF.

This clonotype has just a few counts. This rearrangement joins TRBV5-4 to TRBJ1-2, with TRBD1 matching 10 bases. The CDR3 is made up of 14 amino acids. The junction had 5 bases not matched to a gene; V was cut back by 5 bases and J by 4 bases. CDR1 is SGHNT, CDR2 YYREEE, per germline (reference sequence). The CDR3 DNA is TGTGCCAGCAGTCCGGACAGGGGGATCTATGGCTACACCTTC. Translated: CASSPDRGIYGYTF.

This chain links TRBV7-4 with TRBJ2-2; TRBD2 might be the D (5 bases). The germline gives CDR1 SGHVT, CDR2 SQSDAQ. The CDR3 extends over 17 amino acids. V was clipped by 2 bases and J by 0 bases, with 13 bases between them. The CDR3, as DNA: TGTGCCAGCAGCTTACTCGGACGGGATCCGAACACCGGGGAGCTGTTTTTT. This sequence encodes CASSLLGRDPNTGELFF. Filled out from reference TRBV7-4 and TRBJ2-2, the complete variable domain reads GAGVSQSPRYKVAKRGRDVALRCDSISGHVTLYWYRQTLGQGSEVLTYSQSDAQRDKSGRPSGRFSAERPERSVSTLKIQRTEQGDSAVYLCASSLLGRDPNTGELFFGEGSRLTVL.

This clonotype was recorded at least ten times. This rearrangement joins TRBV7-2 to TRBJ2-1; D perhaps matches TRBD2 (5 bases). This CDR3 region has 15 residues. Trimming took 4 bases from V and 9 from J, leaving 19 bases between them. Germline V CDR1 and CDR2: SGHTA, FQGNSA. This chain's CDR3 is CASSWTGIKLTEQFF. Written as DNA, the CDR3 is TGTGCCAGCAGCTGGACCGGGATCAAACTAACTGAGCAGTTCTTC. Full variable domain (outside the CDR3, taken from reference TRBV7-2 and TRBJ2-1): GAGVSQSPSNKVTEKGKDVELRCDPISGHTALYWYRQSLGQGLEFLIYFQGNSAPDKSGLPSDRFSAERTGGSVSTLTIQRTQQEDSAVYLCASSWTGIKLTEQFFGPGTRLTVL.

The V gene is TRBV27, the J gene TRBJ2-5; TRBD2 might be the D (5 bases). Germline CDR1 is MNHEY and CDR2 is SMNVEV (reference sequence). Deletions cut 0 bases from V and 7 bases from J, with 9 bases between. This CDR3 comprises 13 residues. The CDR3 protein is CASSLSSGGTQYF. The CDR3 nucleotides are TGTGCCAGCAGTTTATCGAGTGGAGGGACCCAGTACTTC.

V usage is TRBV7-9 and J usage is TRBJ2-4; D may be TRBD2 (5 bases). CDR1 SEHNR and CDR2 FQNEAQ come from the germline V gene (reference sequence). V shed 5 bases and J shed 9 bases, with 17 bases lying between them. The CDR3 length is 14 residues. The DNA for the CDR3 is TGTGCCAGCAGCCCTAGTCGGGATCGGGGCATTCAGTACTTC. This codes for CASSPSRDRGIQYF.

This clonotype was observed once. The chain couples TRBV20-1 to TRBJ2-3, with a tentative D call TRBD1 (6 bases). Germline lookup yields CDR1 DFQATT and CDR2 SNEGSKA (reference sequence). CDR3 length: 15 residues. Trimming took 5 bases from V and 1 from J, leaving 16 bases between them. CDR3 amino acids: CSAQGIQKGTDTQYF. CDR3 bases: TGCAGTGCTCAGGGGATTCAAAAAGGCACAGATACGCAGTATTTT.

This clonotype has more than one count but fewer than ten. V usage is TRBV5-5 and J usage is TRBJ1-1; D might be TRBD1 (6 bases). Looked up from germline, CDR1 is SGHKS and CDR2 is YYEKEE (reference sequence). V shed 4 bases and J shed 4 bases, with 8 bases lying between them. The CDR3 extends over 12 amino acids. CDR3 bases: TGTGCCAGCAGCCCGGACAGCACTGAAGCTTTCTTT. It specifies CASSPDSTEAFF.

This clonotype was recorded at least ten times. This rearrangement joins TRBV7-6 to TRBJ2-5; TRBD2 matches at 7 bases. Germline CDR1 SGHVS, CDR2 FNYEAQ. J was trimmed by 5 bases and V by 3 bases; bases with no gene match: 9. This CDR3 has 15 residues. The CDR3 protein is CASSFEGGPRETQYF. In DNA, the CDR3 is TGTGCCAGCAGCTTTGAGGGAGGGCCGCGGGAGACCCAGTACTTC.

This sequence joins TRBV10-2 and TRBJ2-1; D gene ambiguous. Trimming shortened V by 5 bases and J by 3 bases, and 8 bases separated the two germline ends. Germline CDR1 reads WSHSY; CDR2 reads SAAADI. This CDR3 contains 13 residues. The CDR3 DNA sequence: TGCGCCAGCAGTCCCGGGTTCTACAATGAGCAGTTCTTC. Translating gives CASSPGFYNEQFF.